Below are 9 T cell receptor beta chains sequenced from a single sample in a study of PD-1 blockade in classical Hodgkin lymphoma. Sequencing used immunoSEQ multiplex PCR; TCRdb keeps in-frame clones, though not all of them. The table includes about 39,000 clones, 70% to 85% detected once. Regarding time point: cycle 4 day 1 (C4D1), after more than 5 weeks of nivolumab. Every patient relapsed after autologous stem cell transplantation, and brentuximab vedotin exposure varied. Source: peripheral blood mononuclear cells (PBMCs), taken before the fourth cycle of nivolumab. The receptors stem from a human donor with classical Hodgkin lymphoma.

The rearrangement joins TRBV2 to TRBJ2-7; TRBD1 matches 8 bases. The CDR3 runs to 13 residues. CDR1 is SNHLY, CDR2 FYNNEI, per germline. V lost 4 bases to trimming and J lost 4 bases; unmatched junction nucleotides: 3. The CDR3 loop is CASSGDRRYEQYF. The CDR3, as DNA: TGTGCCAGCAGTGGGGACAGGAGATACGAGCAGTACTTC.

Written as DNA, the CDR3 is TGCGCCAGCAGCTATGAGACAGGGGGAAGAGAAAAACTGTTTTTT. Its protein is CASSYETGGREKLFF. The V call is TRBV5-1, the J call TRBJ1-4; TRBD1 matches at 9 bases. This CDR3 comprises 15 residues. Germline V gives CDR1 SGHRS, CDR2 YFSETQ. J was trimmed by 8 bases and V by 3 bases; bases with no gene match: 8.

The chain carries TRBV5-6 and TRBJ1-1, with 7 bases aligning to TRBD1. The CDR3 sequence is 17 residues long. The junction had 9 bases not matched to a gene; V was cut back by 1 base and J by 0 bases. Germline V gives CDR1 SGHDT, CDR2 YYEEEE. CDR3 sequence reads: CASSLTQRGPLNTEAFF. The CDR3 DNA reads as TGTGCCAGCAGCTTGACTCAAAGGGGGCCGCTGAACACTGAAGCTTTCTTT.

The chain employs TRBV9 and TRBJ2-7, with D perhaps being TRBD1 or TRBD2 (5 bases each). The length of the CDR3 is 16 residues. V was pared by 0 bases and J by 5 bases, with 18 bases between. Germline CDR1 is SGDLS and CDR2 is YYNGEE. The CDR3 reads CASSVAGTRIRHEQYF. The DNA for the CDR3 is TGTGCCAGCAGCGTAGCTGGGACGCGAATCCGACACGAGCAGTACTTC.

This clone was observed a handful of times. The chain combines TRBV18 with TRBJ2-3; 11 nucleotides line up with TRBD1. V gave up 3 bases and J gave up 3 bases; unmatched junction bases: 5. Germline-derived CDR1 and CDR2 are KGHSH and LQKENI. The CDR3 has 16 amino acids. The CDR3 DNA reads as TGTGCCAGCTCACCTACAGGGACAGGGGGAACAGATACGCAGTATTTT. It translates to CASSPTGTGGTDTQYF.

The gene calls are TRBV6-5 and TRBJ2-5; D not resolved. The CDR3 covers 14 residues. Per the germline V gene, CDR1 is MNHEY and CDR2 is SVGAGI. V dropped 2 bases and J dropped 5 bases, with 12 bases sitting between them. The CDR3 is CASSYGPSQETQYF. Here the CDR3 DNA reads TGTGCCAGCAGTTACGGGCCGAGTCAGGAGACCCAGTACTTC.

DNA for the CDR3: TGTGCCAGCAGTGTCATCGATACCGATACAAATCGGGCCAACGTCCTGACTTTC. The encoded protein is CASSVIDTDTNRANVLTF. This chain uses TRBV2 with TRBJ2-6; D call uncertain. This CDR3 region has 18 residues. Germline V CDR1 and CDR2: SNHLY, FYNNEI. Trimming left V 4 bases short and J 5 bases short, with 21 bases between. Full variable domain (missing parts from reference TRBV2 and TRBJ2-6): EPEVTQTPSHQVTQMGQEVILRCVPISNHLYFYWYRQILGQKVEFLVSFYNNEISEKSEIFDDQFSVERPDGSNFTLKIRSTKLEDSAMYFCASSVIDTDTNRANVLTFGAGSRLTVL.

The chain links TRBV7-2 to TRBJ2-6; D remains ambiguous. Trimming pared 5 bases from V and 4 bases from J, leaving 12 bases between. The CDR3 has 15 amino acids. Germline V gene data show CDR1 as SGHTA and CDR2 as FQGNSA. The CDR3 here is CASSGLGSGANVLTF. CDR3 coding DNA: TGTGCCAGCAGCGGTCTGGGCTCCGGGGCCAACGTCCTGACTTTC.

This sequence joins TRBV15 and TRBJ1-1; the D is unclear. Germline loops: CDR1 LNHNV, CDR2 YYDKDF (reference sequence). Trimming removed 3 bases at V and 7 bases at J, with 6 bases between. This CDR3 is 11 amino acids long. CDR3 sequence (DNA): TGTGCCACCAGCAGTGGGATTGAAGCTTTCTTT. Protein product: CATSSGIEAFF.